This T cell receptor beta chain is from a study of blood T cell repertoires in COVID-19. Study context: Sites in the United States, Italy and Spain provided acute and convalescent COVID-19 samples.

Produced via immunoSEQ multiplex PCR; TCRdb's table is partial and in-frame only. The data hold 200,000 to 250,000 clones, with 70% to 90% observed a single time. V was shortened by 5 bases and J by 4 bases, with 14 bases between the two germline ends. Germline V gene data show CDR1 as LNHDA and CDR2 as SQIVND (reference sequence). The CDR3 runs 15 residues. The rearrangement joins TRBV19 to TRBJ1-4; tentatively, D is TRBD1 (6 bases). Sequenced material: peripheral blood. This receptor was taken from a man older than 75 with acute or convalescent COVID-19. CDR3 loop: CASSAQGWVNEKLFF. CDR3 DNA: TGTGCCAGTAGTGCACAGGGATGGGTTAATGAAAAACTGTTTTTT.